The sequence of this T cell receptor beta chain was determined in a study of CD8+ T cells in alopecia areata. Points from the study as a whole: Scalp clonality, together with expanded CD8+ clones among the top 100, fell significantly with tofacitinib. Alphabeta T cells residing in normal skin are also sequenced in scalp samples.

Concerning this clone: Its antigen is unidentified.

Reverse transcribed after extraction, RNA yielded cDNA as the sequencing template. Clones were sequenced by immunoSEQ multiplex PCR, and TCRdb holds only the in-frame ones, with some missing. The table shows approximately 110,000 clones, with 50% to 75% occurring only once. This CDR3 contains 12 residues. V lost 4 bases to trimming and J lost 8 bases, with 11 bases between them. The V gene's germline CDR1 is GTSNPN and CDR2 SVGIG (reference sequence). Described treatment: oral pan-JAK inhibitor, 5-10 mg twice daily. Alopecia areata patients had lesional scalp punch biopsies and peripheral blood taken from them.

The receptor was derived from a human donor with alopecia areata. The V and J genes are TRBV30 and TRBJ2-2; D not certain. Here the sequenced sample was CD8+ T cells sorted from blood, taken at week 24, from a patient treated with tofacitinib. CDR3 protein: CAWNLPKGELFF. CDR3 DNA: TGTGCCTGGAACCTACCGAAGGGGGAGCTGTTTTTT.